These 13 T cell receptor beta chains share one sample of origin, sequenced in a study of T cells in Graves' hyperthyroidism and ophthalmopathy. The CDR3 regions of TCR beta were amplified from RNA transcripts. First-round RT-PCR targeting the TCR CDR3 was performed with the HTBI primer set. TCRdb re-called the multiplex PCR reads through MiXCR, storing one row per CDR3 protein. The data contain approximately 100,000 distinct CDR3 sequences, about 40% of them seen just once; the ten biggest clones take up roughly 10%. Material: peripheral blood or thyroid tissue (not recorded which). Receptors were obtained from a woman in her twenties or thirties with Graves' hyperthyroidism.

Comments on this clonotype: One end of the junction is discordant with germline, which a read error may explain. This sequence joins TRBV30 and TRBJ2-7; 9 bases agree with TRBD2. Germline lookup yields CDR1 GTSNPN and CDR2 SVGIG (reference sequence). This CDR3 has 15 amino acids. The CDR3 spells CAWRAGGGVPAEQCF. CDR3 coding DNA: TGTGCCTGGAGAGCGGGAGGAGGAGTTCCAGCCGAGCAGTGCTTC. Complete variable domain (other parts from reference TRBV30 and TRBJ2-7): SQTIHQWPATLVQPVGSPLSLECTVEGTSNPNLYWYRQAAGRGLQLLFYSVGIGQISSEVPQNLSASRPQDRQFILSSKKLLLSDSGFYLCAWRAGGGVPAEQCFGPGTRLTVT.

This clonotype was seen repeatedly, ten times or more. The V call is TRBV20-1, the J call TRBJ2-7, with D uncertain. The CDR3 loop spans 11 amino acids. Trimming took off 3 bases at V and 2 bases at J, with 5 bases between the two ends. The V gene's germline CDR1 is DFQATT and CDR2 SNEGSKA (reference sequence). CDR3 amino acids: CSASQAYEQYF. The CDR3 DNA sequence: TGCAGTGCTAGCCAAGCCTACGAGCAGTACTTC.

This clonotype showed up just once. The CDR3 DNA reads TGTGCCAGCAGTGACGGGACTCACCAAGAGACCCAGTACTTC. Amino acids: CASSDGTHQETQYF. The chain uses TRBV2 and TRBJ2-5, with D possibly TRBD2 on 6 matching bases. This CDR3 contains 14 residues. Deletions cut 3 bases from V and 0 bases from J, with 8 bases between. Germline CDR1 is SNHLY and CDR2 is FYNNEI. Variable domain in full (rest from reference TRBV2 and TRBJ2-5): EPEVTQTPSHQVTQMGQEVILRCVPISNHLYFYWYRQILGQKVEFLVSFYNNEISEKSEIFDDQFSVERPDGSNFTLKIRSTKLEDSAMYFCASSDGTHQETQYFGPGTRLLVL.

On this clonotype: The junction shows a germline mismatch at one end, possibly a read error. The rearrangement links TRBV7-2 to TRBJ2-7; TRBD2 matches 11 bases. The CDR3 contains 12 residues. From germline, CDR1 is SGHTA and CDR2 FQGNSA. The CDR3 sequence: CASSSGLADYDF. CDR3 nucleotides: TGTGCCAGCAGCTCGGGACTAGCGGATTATGACTTC. The whole variable domain, filled in from reference TRBV7-2 and TRBJ2-7, reads GAGVSQSPSNKVTEKGKDVELRCDPISGHTALYWYRQSLGQGLEFLIYFQGNSAPDKSGLPSDRFSAERTGGSVSTLTIQRTQQEDSAVYLCASSSGLADYDFGPGTRLTVT.

A remark on this clonotype: A much larger clone differs by one base, so this may be a read error. The chain couples TRBV30 to TRBJ2-6; possibly TRBD1 for D (5 bases). The CDR3 covers 16 residues. The germline V gene encodes CDR1 GTSNPN and CDR2 SVGIG (reference sequence). CDR3 loop: CAWSGGLTSRANVLTF. Here the CDR3 DNA reads TGTGCCTGGAGTGGGGGCCTAACCTCTAGGGCCAACGTCCTGACTTTC.

This clonotype was seen many times. The genes are TRBV7-8 and TRBJ1-1; D is uncertain. V was trimmed by 1 base and J by 0 bases, leaving 9 bases between them. Germline CDR1 is SGHVS and CDR2 is FQNEAQ. This CDR3 comprises 15 residues. The CDR3 reads CASSLDAPLNTEAFF. The CDR3 DNA is TGTGCCAGCAGCTTAGATGCGCCGCTGAACACTGAAGCTTTCTTT.

This rearrangement joins TRBV6-5 to TRBJ1-6; 9 positions agree with TRBD1. This CDR3 has 15 amino acids. Germline-derived CDR1 and CDR2 are MNHEY and SVGAGI. V gave up 8 bases and J gave up 7 bases; unmatched junction bases: 9. CDR3 coding DNA: TGTGCCAGCTTCTCCCCGGGACAGGGCAATTCACCCCTCCACTTT. As protein: CASFSPGQGNSPLHF.

This clonotype was detected a few times. The rearrangement links TRBV14 to TRBJ2-1, with D uncertain. CDR3 size: 17 residues. From germline, CDR1 is SGHDN and CDR2 FVKESK. V lost 0 bases to trimming and J lost 2 bases, with 14 bases between them. The CDR3 protein is CASSQDLGGWAYNEQFF. The CDR3 DNA sequence: TGTGCCAGCAGCCAAGACCTAGGCGGCTGGGCCTACAATGAGCAGTTCTTC.

This clonotype is classed as medium-sized (0.01 to 0.1%). This sequence joins TRBV19 and TRBJ2-7, with 9 bases fitting TRBD2. CDR1 is LNHDA, CDR2 SQIVND, per germline (reference sequence). The trim removed 5 bases at V and 4 bases at J, leaving 9 bases unmatched. This CDR3 contains 15 residues. The DNA of the CDR3 is TGTGCCAGTAGTGATGGACGCGGGAGGGCGTACGAGCAGTACTTC. Residues: CASSDGRGRAYEQYF.

This clonotype has at least ten counts. The rearrangement joins TRBV20-1 to TRBJ2-3; D gene uncertain. The CDR3 extends over 16 amino acids. V was cut by 2 bases and J by 2 bases, with 17 bases left in between. Germline V gene lookup returns CDR1 DFQATT and CDR2 SNEGSKA (reference sequence). For the CDR3, the DNA is TGCAGTGCTAGAATCTCTAAGCGTTTTTTCACAGATACGCAGTATTTT. It yields the protein CSARISKRFFTDTQYF.

This clonotype appeared many times. The genes are TRBV5-4 and TRBJ2-7, with D hard to call. CDR1 is SGHNT and CDR2 is YYREEE in the germline V gene (reference sequence). V lost 4 bases and J lost 5, with 13 bases in between. The CDR3 runs to 13 residues. The CDR3 protein is CASSREFGDEQYF. The CDR3 coding sequence is TGTGCCAGCAGCCGTGAGTTTGGGGACGAGCAGTACTTC. The full variable domain, rest sourced from reference TRBV5-4 and TRBJ2-7, is ETGVTQSPTHLIKTRGQQVTLRCSSQSGHNTVSWYQQALGQGPQFIFQYYREEENGRGNFPPRFSGLQFPNYSSELNVNALELDDSALYLCASSREFGDEQYFGPGTRLTVT.

As regards this clonotype: Being one base from a much bigger clone, this may be a read error. The CDR3 ends on some other residue instead of the conserved phenylalanine or tryptophan, so this is likely a read error. This chain connects TRBV5-6 to TRBJ2-3; 13 bases line up with TRBD2. The CDR3 sequence is 15 residues long. V lost 2 bases and J lost 8; bases outside the gene matches: 5. Germline CDR1 and CDR2: SGHDT and YYEEEE. CDR3 sequence: CASSLLAGGQGTQYS. The CDR3 nucleotides are TGTGCCAGCAGCTTACTAGCGGGAGGGCAGGGTACGCAGTATTCT.

This clonotype was detected many times. This chain joins TRBV9 and TRBJ2-7; 9 bases are shared with TRBD2. V trimming: 2 bases; J trimming: 3 bases; junction bases outside the gene matches: 3. This CDR3 spans 14 amino acids. CDR1 and CDR2 from the germline V gene are SGDLS and YYNGEE. The CDR3: CASSVSGSNYEQYF. Written as DNA, the CDR3 is TGTGCCAGCAGCGTTAGCGGGAGCAACTACGAGCAGTACTTC.